These 15 T cell receptor beta chains came from one sample sequenced in a study of early stage breast cancer tumors. Assay: immunoSEQ multiplex PCR; the TCRdb copy retains only in-frame clones and omits some. The sample holds around 5,000 clones, roughly 64% seen once. Sequencing was done on a sample of normal breast tissue next to the tumor. The receptors come from a person in their sixties with breast cancer.

The chain links TRBV30 to TRBJ1-2; 7 bases match TRBD1. V lost 0 bases, J lost 5 bases, and 9 bases stayed unmatched. The V gene's germline CDR1 is GTSNPN and CDR2 SVGIG (reference sequence). This CDR3 is built from 15 residues. The CDR3 nucleotides are TGTGCCTGGAGTGTACGGGAAGGGGGCGGATATGGCTACACCTTC. Its protein is CAWSVREGGGYGYTF.

CDR3 loop: CASSYWVALHQPQHF. The CDR3 DNA follows: TGTGCCAGCAGTTACTGGGTGGCCCTCCATCAGCCCCAGCATTTT. The chain has TRBV6-6 and TRBJ1-5; no definite D call. V was shortened by 1 base and J by 5 bases, with 12 bases between the two germline ends. The CDR3 sequence is 15 residues long. Germline CDR1 reads MNHNY; CDR2 reads SVGAGI (reference sequence).

This chain connects TRBV6-5 to TRBJ2-2; D gene ambiguous. V lost 8 bases and J 1 base, leaving 8 bases between the germline ends. There are 13 residues in the CDR3. CDR1 is MNHEY, CDR2 SVGAGI, per germline. The DNA of the CDR3 is TGTGCCAGCTGGGTGGGGAACACCGGGGAGCTGTTTTTT. Amino acids: CASWVGNTGELFF.

The chain employs TRBV7-2 and TRBJ2-3; 12 positions match TRBD2. The CDR3 has 18 residues. The V segment lost 5 bases and the J segment 1 base; nucleotides outside the gene matches: 10. Germline loops: CDR1 SGHTA, CDR2 FQGNSA. This CDR3 reads CASSRQGLAGGGTDTQYF. In DNA, the CDR3 is TGTGCCAGCAGCCGCCAGGGACTAGCGGGCGGAGGCACAGATACGCAGTATTTT.

A word on this clone: A read error may produce the germline difference seen at one junction end. The chain is built from TRBV5-1 and TRBJ2-7, with 9 bases lining up with TRBD1. The germline V gene encodes CDR1 SGHRS and CDR2 YFSETQ. There are 15 residues in the CDR3. The CDR3 region has the DNA TGTGCCAGCAGCTTAATGACAGGGGGTGGGTACGAGCAGTACTTC. Residues: CASSLMTGGGYEQYF. Combining the CDR3 with reference TRBV5-1 and TRBJ2-7 gives the whole variable domain KAGVTQTPRYLIKTRGQQVTLSCSPISGHRSVSWYQQTPGQGLQFLFEYFSETQRNKGNFPGRFSGRQFSNSRSEMNVSTLELGDSALYLCASSLMTGGGYEQYFGPGTRLTVT.

V is TRBV6-1 and J is TRBJ2-7; a weak D match, TRBD2 (5 bases). The germline V and J ends were trimmed by 6 bases and 1 base, with 10 bases remaining between them. This CDR3 is 13 amino acids long. Germline loops: CDR1 MNHNS, CDR2 SASEGT. DNA for the CDR3: TGTGCCAGCAGGGAGGACGGATCCTACGAGCAGTACTTC. Translated, it gives CASREDGSYEQYF.

A few counts support this clone. The CDR3 spells CASSQEGPGANVLTF. The DNA of the CDR3 is TGTGCCAGCAGCCAAGAAGGCCCTGGGGCCAACGTCCTGACTTTC. J is TRBJ2-6 and V is TRBV4-2, with no clear D. This CDR3 region has 15 residues. Per the germline V gene, CDR1 is LGHNA and CDR2 is YNFKEQ. V shed 0 bases and J shed 2 bases, with 5 bases lying between them.

This clone was detected a few times. This rearrangement joins TRBV18 to TRBJ2-3; 8 bases match TRBD2. The length of the CDR3 is 13 residues. V gave up 5 bases and J gave up 4 bases; unmatched junction bases: 2. Germline V gene lookup returns CDR1 KGHSH and CDR2 LQKENI. For the CDR3, the DNA is TGTGCCAGCTCAGAGCGGGAGTCAGATACGCAGTATTTT. Translating it yields CASSERESDTQYF.

The chain couples TRBV5-6 to TRBJ1-4, with D unclear. The CDR3 spans 15 residues. The germline V gene has CDR1 SGHDT and CDR2 YYEEEE. V was pared by 2 bases and J by 2 bases, with 10 bases between. The CDR3 DNA reads as TGTGCCAGCAGCTTATTTGGTTCGACTAATGAAAAACTGTTTTTT. Its translation: CASSLFGSTNEKLFF.

The V gene is TRBV12-5, the J gene TRBJ1-2; D is ambiguous. The germline gives CDR1 LGHNT, CDR2 FRNRAP. Trimming shortened V by 8 bases and J by 2 bases, and 9 bases separated the two germline ends. There are 12 residues in the CDR3. The CDR3 loop reads CASSGSNYGYTF. The CDR3 nucleotides are TGTGCTAGTTCGGGTTCAAACTATGGCTACACCTTC.

The rearrangement joins TRBV9 to TRBJ2-5; 15 bases line up with TRBD2. V lost 4 bases and J lost 5; bases outside the gene matches: 6. CDR1 SGDLS and CDR2 YYNGEE come from the germline V gene. The CDR3 totals 16 residues. The DNA for the CDR3 is TGTGCCAGCAGCCCAGGGACTAGCGGGAGGCGGGAGACCCAGTACTTC. It translates to CASSPGTSGRRETQYF.

This chain links TRBV4-2 with TRBJ2-1, with 7 bases lining up with TRBD2. Germline V gene lookup returns CDR1 LGHNA and CDR2 YNFKEQ. The CDR3 has 16 amino acids. V shed 1 base and J 7 bases; nucleotides not matched to a gene: 10. CDR3 sequence reads: CASSQGFGGGRNEQFF. In nucleotides, the CDR3 is TGTGCCAGCAGCCAAGGGTTTGGTGGCGGGAGAAATGAGCAGTTCTTC.

The rearrangement uses TRBV9 and TRBJ2-1; D unclear. With 1 base removed from V and 0 bases from J, the gap between germline ends came to 5 bases. The CDR3 covers 14 residues. Germline values: CDR1 SGDLS, CDR2 YYNGEE. CDR3 in DNA: TGTGCCAGCAGCGTATCGTCCTCCTACAATGAGCAGTTCTTC. This sequence encodes CASSVSSSYNEQFF.

By share of the sample, this clone is medium-sized. The gene calls are TRBV4-1 and TRBJ1-2, with unresolved D. Trimming took 0 bases from V and 7 from J, leaving 6 bases between them. The CDR3 has 12 amino acids. Germline CDR1 is MGHRA and CDR2 is YSYEKL. This CDR3 is CASSQDRVGYTF. In DNA, the CDR3 is TGCGCCAGCAGCCAAGATCGGGTTGGCTACACCTTC.

By share, this clone counts as medium-sized (0.01 to 0.1%). J is TRBJ2-1 and V is TRBV10-3, with TRBD2 as a possible D gene (7 bases). Germline V gene lookup returns CDR1 ENHRY and CDR2 SYGVKD. Trimming cost V 3 bases and J 2 bases, with 17 bases left between them. The CDR3 has 17 residues. Here the CDR3 reads CAISDSRGGGAYNEQFF. The CDR3 coding sequence is TGTGCCATCAGTGATAGTCGGGGAGGGGGGGCCTACAATGAGCAGTTCTTC.